This T cell receptor (beta chain) was identified in a study of cytomegalovirus exposure and HLA in healthy donors. The donors were in the approximately 120-subject validation cohort, distinct from the roughly 670-subject first cohort. This clone was picked up one time. Its specificity is not known. TCRdb's table, derived via immunoSEQ multiplex PCR, lists solely in-frame clones and lacks some. This table holds some 270,000 clones, approximately 86% found once. CDR1 is SGHTA and CDR2 is FQGTGA in the germline V gene. The junction had 12 bases not matched to a gene; V was cut back by 2 bases and J by 7 bases. The CDR3 covers 17 residues. Study-wide results and limits: For most TCR sequences rarity was the rule, although some public TCRs occurred in many donors. Some TCR beta chains (roughly 150 of them) were listed as cytomegalovirus-associated. Using the classifier, cytomegalovirus status was reportedly diagnosed with high specificity and sensitivity.

This chain uses TRBV7-3 with TRBJ2-7, with 12 bases fitting TRBD2. The receptor's source is a woman younger than 35 in good health and CMV-seronegative. The source material was PBMCs. As DNA, the CDR3 is TGTGCCAGCAGCTTACTCTCATCTAGCGGGGGGGACGGAGAGCAGTACTTC. Translation: CASSLLSSSGGDGEQYF.